The 29 T cell receptor beta chains below all came from one sample that was sequenced in a study of cytomegalovirus exposure and HLA in healthy donors. The PCR employed 60 Vbeta primers together with 13 Jbeta primers. Only in-frame clones appear in the TCRdb table, and some are missing; sequencing was by immunoSEQ multiplex PCR. The table has roughly 160,000 clones, 65% to 75% seen once; the top ten hold roughly 1.6%. Sequencing input: PBMCs. These receptors originate from a girl aged 10 to 17 in good health and CMV-seronegative.

Written as DNA, the CDR3 is TGTGCCAGCAGCCGCAATGAGGGGAGGGACACTGAAGCTTTCTTT. Translation gives CASSRNEGRDTEAFF. V gene TRBV16 combines with J gene TRBJ1-1; D might be TRBD1 (5 bases). This CDR3 contains 15 residues. The germline V gene encodes CDR1 KGHSY and CDR2 FQNENV. V was pared by 4 bases and J by 3 bases, with 15 bases between.

V usage is TRBV25-1 and J usage is TRBJ2-3, with 8 bases lining up with TRBD1. The V segment lost 8 bases and the J segment 1 base; nucleotides outside the gene matches: 5. The CDR3 runs 14 residues. CDR1 and CDR2 from the germline V gene are MGHDK and SYGVNS. CDR3 loop: CASPRGQGTDTQYF. CDR3 coding DNA: TGTGCCAGCCCCAGGGGGCAGGGCACAGATACGCAGTATTTT.

This clone has only one observation. The chain links TRBV7-9 to TRBJ2-3; 8 bases map to TRBD2. In germline, CDR1 is SEHNR, CDR2 FQNEAQ (reference sequence). CDR3 length: 15 amino acids. V was pared by 3 bases and J by 1 base, with 3 bases of the junction left unmatched. CDR3 sequence reads: CASSFVSGGTDTQYF. The DNA of the CDR3 is TGTGCCAGCAGCTTTGTTAGCGGGGGCACAGATACGCAGTATTTT.

The CDR3 is CASSLTGTGVHEQYF. The CDR3 bases are TGTGCCAGCAGCTTAACCGGGACAGGGGTCCACGAGCAGTACTTC. The rearrangement joins TRBV11-2 to TRBJ2-7, with 10 positions matching TRBD1. V dropped 2 bases and J dropped 5; count of bases not matched to a gene: 6. The germline V gene encodes CDR1 SGHAT and CDR2 FQNNGV. The CDR3 extends over 15 amino acids.

This clone was found a few times. The chain is built from TRBV6-1 and TRBJ1-4; the match to TRBD1 covers 9 bases. J lost 8 bases, V lost 6 bases, and 4 bases had no gene match. The germline V gene encodes CDR1 MNHNS and CDR2 SASEGT. CDR3 length equals 13 residues. This CDR3 reads CASSRDREEKLFF. CDR3 sequence (DNA): TGTGCCAGCAGCCGGGACAGGGAGGAAAAACTGTTTTTT.

The chain recombines TRBV19 with TRBJ1-4; D unclear. The length of the CDR3 is 14 residues. Trimming took 3 bases from V and 3 from J, leaving 8 bases between them. Germline-derived CDR1 and CDR2 are LNHDA and SQIVND (reference sequence). The CDR3 loop reads CASSIRGSNEKLFF. The CDR3 DNA sequence: TGTGCCAGTAGTATTCGAGGGTCTAATGAAAAACTGTTTTTT.

J is TRBJ1-2 and V is TRBV2; D is uncertain. From germline, CDR1 is SNHLY and CDR2 FYNNEI. This CDR3 has 15 residues. V lost 3 bases and J 2 bases, leaving 13 bases between the germline ends. Here the CDR3 DNA reads TGTGCCAGCAGTGAGCCCCAAGGAGGCAACTATGGCTACACCTTC. Protein: CASSEPQGGNYGYTF.

The chain links TRBV6-1 to TRBJ1-1; 9 bases line up with TRBD1. Germline V gene data show CDR1 as MNHNS and CDR2 as SASEGT. The V segment lost 3 bases and the J segment 1 base; nucleotides outside the gene matches: 3. The CDR3 has 15 residues. CDR3 DNA sequence: TGTGCCAGCAGTGAGCAGACAGGGGGGAACACTGAAGCTTTCTTT. Translation gives CASSEQTGGNTEAFF.

CDR3 loop: CASSIRQGRSWSCYNSPLHF. The CDR3 bases are TGTGCCAGCAGTATTAGACAGGGTAGGTCTTGGTCTTGCTATAATTCACCCCTCCACTTT. The J gene is TRBJ1-6, the V gene TRBV6-4; 7 nucleotides match TRBD1. With 5 bases clipped from V and 3 bases from J, the junction kept 19 bases outside the gene matches. There are 20 residues in the CDR3. Germline lookup yields CDR1 MRHNA and CDR2 SNTAGT.

This chain links TRBV30 with TRBJ2-3; a possible D gene is TRBD2 (5 bases). V lost 4 bases to trimming and J lost 2 bases, with 16 bases between them. This CDR3 spans 15 amino acids. The germline V gene encodes CDR1 GTSNPN and CDR2 SVGIG (reference sequence). The CDR3 nucleotides are TGTGCCTGGAAAAGGTGGCGGGCCTCCACAGATACGCAGTATTTT. This translates into CAWKRWRASTDTQYF.

The gene calls are TRBV29-1 and TRBJ1-1; the match to TRBD1 covers 8 bases. Germline CDR1 and CDR2: SQVTM and ANQGSEA. The CDR3 consists of 15 residues. The V gene end was trimmed by 4 bases and the J gene end by 3 bases; junction bases not matched to a gene: 10. The CDR3 loop is CSVGGAQGAHTEAFF. Written as DNA, the CDR3 is TGCAGCGTTGGCGGTGCCCAGGGGGCACACACTGAAGCTTTCTTT.

The chain links TRBV7-2 to TRBJ1-5; D possibly corresponds to TRBD1 (6 bases). The CDR3 extends over 15 amino acids. The germline V gene has CDR1 SGHTA and CDR2 FQGNSA. Trimming shortened V by 0 bases and J by 7 bases, and 13 bases separated the two germline ends. Written as DNA, the CDR3 is TGTGCCAGCAGCTTAGCAGGGGGTATGTGGCAGCCCCAGCATTTT. This codes for CASSLAGGMWQPQHF.

The chain couples TRBV2 to TRBJ2-1; TRBD1 matches 7 bases. CDR1 and CDR2 from the germline V gene are SNHLY and FYNNEI. The CDR3 runs 13 residues. The ends lost 4 bases at V and 6 bases at J; junction bases unmatched: 3. CDR3 loop: CASSGDSINEQFF. As DNA, the CDR3 is TGTGCCAGCAGTGGGGACAGTATCAATGAGCAGTTCTTC.

This clone turned up a few times. This chain links TRBV7-9 with TRBJ2-1; TRBD2 aligns across 9 bases. Trimming removed 5 bases from V and 8 bases from J; junction bases left unmatched: 19. Looked up from germline, CDR1 is SEHNR and CDR2 is FQNEAQ (reference sequence). This CDR3 is 18 amino acids long. DNA of the CDR3: TGTGCCAGCAGCCCCCCTGGCGGGGGGGCCTTTGCCTCCGATGAGCAGTTCTTC. It specifies CASSPPGGGAFASDEQFF.

The chain combines TRBV4-1 with TRBJ1-1; a weak D match, TRBD1 (5 bases). CDR1 MGHRA and CDR2 YSYEKL come from the germline V gene. Trimming removed 3 bases from V and 2 bases from J, with 13 bases in between. There are 15 residues in the CDR3. The CDR3 nucleotides read TGCGCCAGCAGCCAGCCCGGACGGACAAACACTGAAGCTTTCTTT. It is translated as CASSQPGRTNTEAFF.

The CDR3 region has the DNA TGTGCCAGCTCACCTCAGGGTGACGGAAACACCATATATTTT. It encodes CASSPQGDGNTIYF. The genes are TRBV18 and TRBJ1-3, with a possible D match to TRBD1 (5 bases). CDR3 length: 14 residues. Germline-derived CDR1 and CDR2 are KGHSH and LQKENI. Trimming removed 3 bases from V and 4 bases from J, with 10 bases in between.

The gene calls are TRBV2 and TRBJ1-1, with 7 bases aligning to TRBD1. Germline values: CDR1 SNHLY, CDR2 FYNNEI. The ends lost 2 bases at V and 1 base at J; junction bases unmatched: 4. The CDR3 has 15 residues. The CDR3 coding sequence is TGTGCCAGCAGTGAACAGGGACAGCAGAACACTGAAGCTTTCTTT. Its translation is CASSEQGQQNTEAFF.

The chain has TRBV29-1 and TRBJ1-2; D unresolved. This CDR3 is 11 amino acids long. CDR1 and CDR2 from the germline V gene are SQVTM and ANQGSEA. Trimming removed 3 bases at V and 7 bases at J, with 9 bases between. The CDR3 spells CSVEEVAGYTF. CDR3 nucleotides: TGCAGCGTTGAGGAGGTCGCTGGCTACACCTTC.

This rearrangement joins TRBV12-5 to TRBJ1-4; 9 bases align to TRBD1. Per the germline V gene, CDR1 is LGHNT and CDR2 is FRNRAP. The ends lost 6 bases at V and 5 bases at J; junction bases unmatched: 7. This CDR3 region has 15 residues. CDR3 sequence reads: CASGPGQGGNEKLFF. DNA of the CDR3: TGTGCTAGTGGACCGGGACAGGGAGGGAATGAAAAACTGTTTTTT.

Only a few counts were recorded for this clone. The chain uses TRBV5-1 and TRBJ2-3; D call uncertain. The V end was cut by 6 bases, the J end by 0 bases, with 11 bases between. This CDR3 is 14 amino acids long. CDR1 is SGHRS and CDR2 is YFSETQ in the germline V gene. CDR3 loop: CASKRGSSTDTQYF. The CDR3, as DNA: TGCGCCAGCAAGCGCGGATCTAGCACAGATACGCAGTATTTT.

This clone was found a few times. The chain is built from TRBV5-1 and TRBJ1-1; perhaps TRBD1 as D (5 bases). The V and J ends lost 0 bases and 3 bases respectively, with 15 bases between them. CDR3 length: 16 residues. The V gene's germline CDR1 is SGHRS and CDR2 YFSETQ. CDR3 DNA sequence: TGCGCCAGCAGCTTGGTCCAGGGTGGAGGGGACACTGAAGCTTTCTTT. It yields the protein CASSLVQGGGDTEAFF.

This clone was detected only a few times. V and J are TRBV7-9 and TRBJ1-2, with a weak D call TRBD1 (6 bases). CDR1 SEHNR and CDR2 FQNEAQ come from the germline V gene (reference sequence). The CDR3 extends over 13 amino acids. V lost 3 bases and J lost 4, with 9 bases in between. CDR3 coding DNA: TGTGCCAGCAGCTTCTCAGGGGTCTATGGCTACACCTTC. Translation: CASSFSGVYGYTF.

The V gene is TRBV5-4, the J gene TRBJ1-1; D may be TRBD1 (6 bases). V was clipped by 2 bases and J by 2 bases, with 16 bases between them. The CDR3 is 16 residues long. Germline lookup yields CDR1 SGHNT and CDR2 YYREEE (reference sequence). CDR3 in DNA: TGTGCCAGCAGCTTTCCTACAGGGATACATAACACTGAAGCTTTCTTT. Translating it yields CASSFPTGIHNTEAFF.

V is TRBV12-5 and J is TRBJ2-5; TRBD1 might be the D (5 bases). CDR3 size: 14 residues. The V end was cut by 8 bases, the J end by 0 bases, with 13 bases between. Germline V lookup: CDR1 LGHNT, CDR2 FRNRAP. CDR3 nucleotide sequence: TGTGCTAGTTTAAAAGACAGCTACCAAGAGACCCAGTACTTC. Residues: CASLKDSYQETQYF.

This chain connects TRBV6-1 to TRBJ1-5; D remains ambiguous. This CDR3 has 11 residues. In germline, CDR1 is MNHNS, CDR2 SASEGT. V was trimmed by 2 bases and J by 8 bases, leaving 4 bases between them. CDR3 sequence (DNA): TGTGCCAGCAGTGAACGAGAGCCCCAGCATTTT. Protein sequence: CASSEREPQHF.

The sample holds one count of this clone. V usage is TRBV6-5 and J usage is TRBJ1-1; TRBD1 is a possible D gene (5 bases). The CDR3 extends over 13 amino acids. Per germline, CDR1 MNHEY and CDR2 SVGAGI. Trimming took off 8 bases at V and 5 bases at J, with 15 bases between the two ends. CDR3 nucleotide sequence: TGTGCCAGCGTTCAGGCTGGGGGGACTGAAGCTTTCTTT. Translation: CASVQAGGTEAFF.

This chain links TRBV10-3 with TRBJ1-2, with 7 bases lining up with TRBD1. This CDR3 contains 15 residues. Unmatched junction bases numbered 12, after V lost 2 bases and J lost 9 bases. CDR1 and CDR2 (germline): ENHRY, SYGVKD. The chain's CDR3 is CAISEEGTDTSRYTF. CDR3 DNA sequence: TGTGCCATCAGTGAGGAGGGGACAGACACCTCTCGCTACACCTTC.

J is TRBJ1-5 and V is TRBV30; D is ambiguous. V was cut by 2 bases and J by 4 bases, with 12 bases left in between. Germline V gives CDR1 GTSNPN, CDR2 SVGIG (reference sequence). CDR3 size: 14 residues. This chain's CDR3 is CAWSSELPNQPQHF. CDR3 bases: TGTGCCTGGAGTTCCGAACTGCCTAATCAGCCCCAGCATTTT.

The chain employs TRBV5-6 and TRBJ1-1; 7 bases match TRBD1. The trim removed 3 bases at V and 0 bases at J, leaving 8 bases unmatched. CDR3 length: 16 amino acids. Germline CDR1 and CDR2: SGHDT and YYEEEE. The CDR3, as DNA: TGTGCCAGCAGCTGGGGACAGCTCCTCATGAACACTGAAGCTTTCTTT. Amino acids: CASSWGQLLMNTEAFF.